Judged by frequency, the clone carrying this TCR beta chain is medium-sized (0.01 to 0.1%). Its matching antigen is unknown. Multiplex touch-down PCR amplified TRB using TRB-A and TRB-B pools in one tube. TCRdb reprocessed the multiplex PCR reads and stores each CDR3 protein as one record, lacking DNA. Recorded for this sample: under 7,000 distinct CDR3 sequences. This entry comes from a study of T cell clusters in autoimmune cytopenias. Some 40,000 genome equivalents of blood DNA were amplified for TRB. Study-level points and caveats: No experiment has yet validated the function of the T cell clusters defined in silico.

From germline, CDR1 is SQVTM and CDR2 ANQGSEA. CDR3 length equals 12 residues. In addition, the sample was reused for a study of T cell repertoires in aging, cancer and after chemotherapy. This second study says: About 10 million TCR reads made up the full dataset.

The receptor's source is a human donor in good health. Material: peripheral blood. This rearrangement joins TRBV29-1 to TRBJ1-5; TCRdb lists TRBD1, though no DNA is available to test this call. The CDR3: CSGGGGDQPQHF.